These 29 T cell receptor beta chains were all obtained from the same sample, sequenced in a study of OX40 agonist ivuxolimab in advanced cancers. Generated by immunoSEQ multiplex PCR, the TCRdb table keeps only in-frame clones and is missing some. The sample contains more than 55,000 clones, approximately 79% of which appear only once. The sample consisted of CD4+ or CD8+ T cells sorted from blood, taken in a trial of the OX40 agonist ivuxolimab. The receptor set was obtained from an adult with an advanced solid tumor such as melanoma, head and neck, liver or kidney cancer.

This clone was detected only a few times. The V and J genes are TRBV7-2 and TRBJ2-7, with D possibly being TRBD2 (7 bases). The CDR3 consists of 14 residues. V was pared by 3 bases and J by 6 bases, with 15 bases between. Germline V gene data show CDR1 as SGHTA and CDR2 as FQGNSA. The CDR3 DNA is TGTGCCAGCAGCTTGGGGGGGCCGCAGCCCGAGCAGTACTTC. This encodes CASSLGGPQPEQYF.

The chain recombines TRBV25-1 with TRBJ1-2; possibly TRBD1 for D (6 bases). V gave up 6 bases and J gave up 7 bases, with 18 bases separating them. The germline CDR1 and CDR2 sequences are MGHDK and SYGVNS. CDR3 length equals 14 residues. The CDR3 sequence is CASSPTGLLGGYTF. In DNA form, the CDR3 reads TGTGCCAGCAGCCCGACAGGTCTTTTGGGTGGCTACACCTTC.

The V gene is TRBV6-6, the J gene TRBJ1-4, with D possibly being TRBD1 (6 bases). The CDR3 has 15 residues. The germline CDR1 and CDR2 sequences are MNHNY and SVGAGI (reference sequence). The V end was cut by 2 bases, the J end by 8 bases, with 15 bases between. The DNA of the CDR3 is TGTGCCAGCAGTTACCGCGGGGGCTGGTTAGAAAAACTGTTTTTT. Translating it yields CASSYRGGWLEKLFF.

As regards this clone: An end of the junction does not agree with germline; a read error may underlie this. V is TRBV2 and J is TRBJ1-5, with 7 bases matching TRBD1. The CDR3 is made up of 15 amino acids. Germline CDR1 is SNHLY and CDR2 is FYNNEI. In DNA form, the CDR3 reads TGTGCCAGCAGGGAAGACAGGGTCGCCAATCAGCCCCAGCATTTT. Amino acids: CASREDRVANQPQHF. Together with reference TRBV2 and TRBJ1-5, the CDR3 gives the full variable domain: EPEVTQTPSHQVTQMGQEVILRCVPISNHLYFYWYRQILGQKVEFLVSFYNNEISEKSEIFDDQFSVERPDGSNFTLKIRSTKLEDSAMYFCASREDRVANQPQHFGDGTRLSIL.

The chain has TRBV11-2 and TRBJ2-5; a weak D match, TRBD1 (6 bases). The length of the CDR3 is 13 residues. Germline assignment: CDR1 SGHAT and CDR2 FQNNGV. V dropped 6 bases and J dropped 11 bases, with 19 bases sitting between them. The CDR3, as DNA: TGTGCCAGCAGTTTTAGACGAGAGGGGGTGCAGTACTTC. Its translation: CASSFRREGVQYF.

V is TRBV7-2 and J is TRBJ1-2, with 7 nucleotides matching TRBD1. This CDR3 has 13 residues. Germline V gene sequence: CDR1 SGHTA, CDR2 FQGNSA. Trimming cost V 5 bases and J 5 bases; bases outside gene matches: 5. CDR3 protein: CASSPGQRYGYTF. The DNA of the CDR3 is TGTGCCAGCAGCCCGGGACAGCGATATGGCTACACCTTC.

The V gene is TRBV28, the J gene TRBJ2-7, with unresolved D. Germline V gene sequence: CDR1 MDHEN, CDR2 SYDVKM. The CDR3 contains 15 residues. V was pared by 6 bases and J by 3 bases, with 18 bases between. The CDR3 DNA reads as TGTGCCAGCAGGCCCGCGGACGTGGGTTACTACGAGCAGTACTTC. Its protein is CASRPADVGYYEQYF.

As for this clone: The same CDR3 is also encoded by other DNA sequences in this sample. The CDR3 bases are TGTGCCAGCTCACCGGACAGGGAACGTGGCTACACCTTC. Translated, it gives CASSPDRERGYTF. V is TRBV18 and J is TRBJ1-2, with 8 bases fitting TRBD1. This CDR3 has 13 residues. Germline V gene data show CDR1 as KGHSH and CDR2 as LQKENI. V trimming: 3 bases; J trimming: 7 bases; junction bases outside the gene matches: 4. The entire variable domain, with the rest obtained from reference TRBV18 and TRBJ1-2, is as follows: NAGVMQNPRHLVRRRGQEARLRCSPMKGHSHVYWYRQLPEEGLKFMVYLQKENIIDESGMPKERFSAEFPKEGPSILRIQQVVRGDSAAYFCASSPDRERGYTFGSGTRLTVV.

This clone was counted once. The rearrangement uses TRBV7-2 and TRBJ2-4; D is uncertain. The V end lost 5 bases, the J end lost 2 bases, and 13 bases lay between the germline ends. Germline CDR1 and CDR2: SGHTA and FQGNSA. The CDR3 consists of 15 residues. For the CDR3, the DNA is TGTGCCAGCAGCCCGGCTGGAATAACCAAAAACATTCAGTACTTC. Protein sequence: CASSPAGITKNIQYF.

CDR3 sequence reads: CASSQTGGSTEAFF. CDR3 DNA sequence: TGTGCCAGCAGCCAGACGGGGGGGTCCACTGAAGCTTTCTTT. The chain combines TRBV11-3 with TRBJ1-1; the D gene is possibly TRBD1 (5 bases). This CDR3 is 14 amino acids long. From germline, CDR1 is SGHNT and CDR2 YENEEA. The V gene lost 5 bases and the J gene lost 4 bases, with 14 bases spanning the gap.

The CDR3 loop reads CASSVAGGPGEQFF. Here the CDR3 DNA reads TGTGCCAGCAGCGTCGCGGGAGGGCCGGGTGAGCAGTTCTTC. This chain joins TRBV9 and TRBJ2-1; 9 bases line up with TRBD2. This CDR3 region has 14 residues. The germline V gene has CDR1 SGDLS and CDR2 YYNGEE. Trimming cost V 2 bases and J 9 bases; bases outside gene matches: 6.

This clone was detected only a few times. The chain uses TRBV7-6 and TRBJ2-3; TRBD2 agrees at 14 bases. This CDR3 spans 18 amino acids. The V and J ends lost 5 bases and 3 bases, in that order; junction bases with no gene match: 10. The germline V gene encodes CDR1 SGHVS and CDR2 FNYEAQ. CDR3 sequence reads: CASSLGLAGGIRTDTQYF. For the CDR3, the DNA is TGTGCCAGCAGCCTAGGACTAGCGGGAGGTATTAGAACAGATACGCAGTATTTT.

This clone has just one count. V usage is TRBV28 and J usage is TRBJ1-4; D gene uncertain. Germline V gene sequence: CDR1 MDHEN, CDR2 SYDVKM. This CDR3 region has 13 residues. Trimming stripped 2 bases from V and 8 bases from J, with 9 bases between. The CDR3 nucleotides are TGTGCCAGCAGTTTAGGGGTCGGGGAAAAACTGTTTTTT. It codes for CASSLGVGEKLFF.

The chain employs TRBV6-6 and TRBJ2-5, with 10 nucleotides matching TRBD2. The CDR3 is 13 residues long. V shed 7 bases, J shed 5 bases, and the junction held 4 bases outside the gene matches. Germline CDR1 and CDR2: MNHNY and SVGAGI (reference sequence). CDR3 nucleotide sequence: TGTGCCAGCACCCTAGCGGGAGTTGAGACCCAGTACTTC. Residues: CASTLAGVETQYF.

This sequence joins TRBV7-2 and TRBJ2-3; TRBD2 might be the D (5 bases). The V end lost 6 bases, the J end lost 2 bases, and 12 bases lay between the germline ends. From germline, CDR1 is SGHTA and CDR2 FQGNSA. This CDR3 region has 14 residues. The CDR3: CASRPRTLTDTQYF. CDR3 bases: TGTGCCAGCAGGCCCAGGACTCTCACAGATACGCAGTATTTT.

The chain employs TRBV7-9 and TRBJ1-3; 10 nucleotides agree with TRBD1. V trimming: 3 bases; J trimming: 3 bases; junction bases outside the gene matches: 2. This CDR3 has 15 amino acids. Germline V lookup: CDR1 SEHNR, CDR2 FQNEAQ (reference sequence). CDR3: CASSLTGGGGNTIYF. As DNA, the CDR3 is TGTGCCAGCAGCTTGACAGGGGGCGGTGGAAACACCATATATTTT.

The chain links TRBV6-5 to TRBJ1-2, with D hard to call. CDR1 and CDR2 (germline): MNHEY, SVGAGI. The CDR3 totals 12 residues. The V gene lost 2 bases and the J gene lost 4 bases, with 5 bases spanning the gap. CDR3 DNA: TGTGCCAGCAGTTACGAGAGCTATGGCTACACCTTC. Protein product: CASSYESYGYTF.

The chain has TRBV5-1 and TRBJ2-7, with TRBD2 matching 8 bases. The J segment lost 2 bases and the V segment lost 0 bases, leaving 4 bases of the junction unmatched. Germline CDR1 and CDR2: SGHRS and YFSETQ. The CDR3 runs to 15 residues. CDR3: CASSLGAGDPYEQYF. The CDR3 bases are TGCGCCAGCAGCTTGGGAGCGGGGGACCCCTACGAGCAGTACTTC.

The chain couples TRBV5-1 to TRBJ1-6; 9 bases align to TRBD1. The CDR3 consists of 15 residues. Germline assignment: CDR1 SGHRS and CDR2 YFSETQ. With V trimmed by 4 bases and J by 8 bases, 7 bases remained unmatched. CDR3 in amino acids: CASSGRTGEHSPLHF. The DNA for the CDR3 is TGCGCCAGCAGCGGAAGGACAGGGGAACATTCACCCCTCCACTTT.

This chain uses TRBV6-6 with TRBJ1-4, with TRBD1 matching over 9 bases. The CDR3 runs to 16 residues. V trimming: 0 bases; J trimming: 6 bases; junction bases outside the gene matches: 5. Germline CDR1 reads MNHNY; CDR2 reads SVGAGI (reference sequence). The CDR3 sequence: CASSYSTGTGYEKLFF. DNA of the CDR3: TGTGCCAGCAGTTACTCCACCGGGACAGGGTATGAAAAACTGTTTTTT.

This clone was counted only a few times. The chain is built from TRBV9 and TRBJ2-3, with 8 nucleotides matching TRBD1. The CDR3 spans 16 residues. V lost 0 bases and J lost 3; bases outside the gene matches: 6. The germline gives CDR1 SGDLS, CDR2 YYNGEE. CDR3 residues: CASSVGHRTGTDTQYF. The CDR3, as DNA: TGTGCCAGCAGCGTAGGTCACCGGACAGGGACAGATACGCAGTATTTT.

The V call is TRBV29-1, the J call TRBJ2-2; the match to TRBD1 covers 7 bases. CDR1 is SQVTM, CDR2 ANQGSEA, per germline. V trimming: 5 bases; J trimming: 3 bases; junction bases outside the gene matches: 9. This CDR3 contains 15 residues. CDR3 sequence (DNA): TGCAGCGTTTCTATGGGACAGACTGACACCGGGGAGCTGTTTTTT. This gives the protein CSVSMGQTDTGELFF.

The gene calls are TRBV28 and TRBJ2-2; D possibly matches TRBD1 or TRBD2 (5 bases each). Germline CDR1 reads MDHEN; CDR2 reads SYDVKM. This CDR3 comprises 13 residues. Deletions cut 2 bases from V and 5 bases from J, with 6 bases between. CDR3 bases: TGTGCCAGCAGTTTAGGGACGACCGGGGAGCTGTTTTTT. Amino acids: CASSLGTTGELFF.

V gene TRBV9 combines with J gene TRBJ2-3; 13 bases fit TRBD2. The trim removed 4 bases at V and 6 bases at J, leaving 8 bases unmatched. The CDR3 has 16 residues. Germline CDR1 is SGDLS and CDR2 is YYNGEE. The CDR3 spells CASSHRLAGGMDTQYF. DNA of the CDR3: TGTGCCAGCAGCCATCGACTAGCGGGAGGAATGGATACGCAGTATTTT.

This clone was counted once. CDR3 in DNA: TGCGCCAGCAGCGGAAGGACAGAAAGGAATGAGCAGTTCTTC. It translates to CASSGRTERNEQFF. The rearrangement links TRBV5-1 to TRBJ2-1; the D gene is possibly TRBD1 (6 bases). Trimming shortened V by 4 bases and J by 7 bases, and 15 bases separated the two germline ends. From germline, CDR1 is SGHRS and CDR2 YFSETQ. This CDR3 region has 14 residues. Full variable domain (rest looked up from reference TRBV5-1 and TRBJ2-1): KAGVTQTPRYLIKTRGQQVTLSCSPISGHRSVSWYQQTPGQGLQFLFEYFSETQRNKGNFPGRFSGRQFSNSRSEMNVSTLELGDSALYLCASSGRTERNEQFFGPGTRLTVL.

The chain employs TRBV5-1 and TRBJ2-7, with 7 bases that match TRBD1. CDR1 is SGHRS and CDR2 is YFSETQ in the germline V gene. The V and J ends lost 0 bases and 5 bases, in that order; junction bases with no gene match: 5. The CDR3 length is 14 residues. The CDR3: CASSLVTGKDEQYF. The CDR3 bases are TGCGCCAGCAGCTTGGTGACAGGGAAGGACGAGCAGTACTTC.

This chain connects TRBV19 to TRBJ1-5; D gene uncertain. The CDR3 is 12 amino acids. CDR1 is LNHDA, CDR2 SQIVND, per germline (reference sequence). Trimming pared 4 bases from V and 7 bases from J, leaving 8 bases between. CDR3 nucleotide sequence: TGTGCCAGTAGTAACCCCGCACAGCCCCAGCATTTT. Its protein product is CASSNPAQPQHF.

CDR3 loop: CASSPGGAGTDTQYF. The CDR3 DNA reads TGTGCCAGCTCACCAGGGGGCGCAGGCACAGATACGCAGTATTTT. This chain joins TRBV18 and TRBJ2-3; the D gene is possibly TRBD1 (6 bases). Per the germline V gene, CDR1 is KGHSH and CDR2 is LQKENI. This CDR3 comprises 15 residues. Between the trimmed V and J ends, which lost 2 bases and 1 base, there was a span of 10 bases.

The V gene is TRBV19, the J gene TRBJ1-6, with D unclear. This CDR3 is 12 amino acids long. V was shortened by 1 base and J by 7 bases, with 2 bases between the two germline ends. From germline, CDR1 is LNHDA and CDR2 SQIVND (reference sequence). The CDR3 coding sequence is TGTGCCAGTAGTATAGGGAATTCACCCCTCCACTTT. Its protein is CASSIGNSPLHF.